The clone carrying this TCR beta chain appeared many times. These data originate in a study of blood T cell repertoires in COVID-19. V lost 2 bases, J lost 7 bases, and 17 bases lay in between. This CDR3 has 14 residues. Germline CDR1 is GTSNPN and CDR2 is SVGIG (reference sequence). How the authors handled the data: Reference gene primers were amplified, and this amplification served to estimate nucleated cell counts. Profiling relied on immunoSEQ multiplex PCR, and the TCRdb table lists in-frame clones only, not all of them. V, J and clone size were drawn from that table, and D and trimming were deduced from the DNA. This sample carries around 160,000 clones, over 70% of them seen once, and the ten largest clones take about 3.7%.

The clonotype originates from a woman in her sixties or seventies who had recovered from COVID-19. Sequenced material: PBMCs or T cells enriched from blood (not recorded which). V usage is TRBV30 and J usage is TRBJ1-1; tentative D call: TRBD1 (5 bases). CDR3 in DNA: TGTGCCTGGAGTAGGGCAGGGCAAGAGGTTGAAGCTTTCTTT. This codes for CAWSRAGQEVEAFF.